Presented here are 5 T cell receptor beta chains from one specimen sequenced in a study of patients and donors after allogeneic stem cell transplantation. TCRdb ran MiXCR on the RT-PCR reads and lists one entry per CDR3 protein. The sample lists about 200,000 distinct CDR3 sequences, around 41% occurring once. Sequenced material: blood, either unsorted or a sorted T cell fraction (not recorded which). These receptors came from a human donor who was either an allogeneic HSCT recipient or a stem cell or donor lymphocyte infusion donor (not recorded which). It is not recorded whose cells these are; they may come from a transplant donor.

The CDR3 DNA follows: TGTGCCAGCAGTAAGGGTAGCAATCAGCCCCAGCATTTT. It encodes CASSKGSNQPQHF. The chain joins TRBV25-1 to TRBJ1-5, with no clear D. In germline, CDR1 is MGHDK, CDR2 SYGVNS. This CDR3 has 13 amino acids. With 5 bases removed from V and 0 bases from J, the gap between germline ends came to 5 bases.

The chain couples TRBV4-2 to TRBJ1-2; D is ambiguous. The germline CDR1 and CDR2 sequences are LGHNA and YNFKEQ. The CDR3 covers 14 residues. With 0 bases removed from V and 8 bases from J, the gap between germline ends came to 13 bases. The DNA for the CDR3 is TGTGCCAGCAGCCAAGACGGCCTGCCCGTGGGCTACACCTTC. Residues: CASSQDGLPVGYTF.

The chain links TRBV4-2 to TRBJ2-3; D may be TRBD2 (6 bases). The CDR3 sequence is 15 residues long. Per the germline V gene, CDR1 is LGHNA and CDR2 is YNFKEQ. Trimming left V 4 bases short and J 0 bases short, with 11 bases between. The CDR3 loop reads CASSPTGLSTDTQYF. The CDR3 coding sequence is TGTGCCAGCAGCCCAACGGGACTTAGCACAGATACGCAGTATTTT.

This clonotype was seen at least ten times. The chain recombines TRBV12-3 or TRBV12-4 with TRBJ1-1; D gene ambiguous. Deletions cut 2 bases from V and 0 bases from J, with 7 bases between. The CDR3 is made up of 14 amino acids. This chain's CDR3 is CASSLIGLNTEAFF. The DNA of the CDR3 is TGTGCCAGCAGTTTAATAGGGTTGAACACTGAAGCTTTCTTT.

The chain couples TRBV5-1 to TRBJ1-1, with 9 bases identical to TRBD1. The CDR3 consists of 15 residues. J was trimmed by 3 bases and V by 0 bases; bases with no gene match: 3. Germline CDR1 and CDR2: SGHRS and YFSETQ. CDR3 sequence reads: CASSLAGTGYTEAFF. Written as DNA, the CDR3 is TGCGCCAGCAGCTTGGCCGGGACAGGGTACACTGAAGCTTTCTTT. The variable domain in full, completed from reference TRBV5-1 and TRBJ1-1, reads KAGVTQTPRYLIKTRGQQVTLSCSPISGHRSVSWYQQTPGQGLQFLFEYFSETQRNKGNFPGRFSGRQFSNSRSEMNVSTLELGDSALYLCASSLAGTGYTEAFFGQGTRLTVV.